Listed below are T cell receptor beta chains from one sample, sequenced in a study of blood T cells in healthy people across ages. In TCRdb, the 5' RACE reads were re-called with MiXCR into one record per CDR3 protein. This table has over 1,500,000 distinct CDR3 sequences, around 50% appearing once. Source material: blood. The receptors originated from a woman in her 40s in good health. CDR3s include the opening cysteine and the closing phenylalanine or tryptophan. D genes are given only for firm matches. Rows may omit the clone size; those that give it use once, few, many or a size class.

J gene | D gene | clone size | V gene | CDR3 protein | CDR3 DNA
TRBJ2-3 | - | - | TRBV6-1 | CASSPSRGAGSTDTQYF | TGTGCCAGCAGTCCCTCCCGTGGGGCAGGGAGCACAGATACGCAGTATTTT
TRBJ2-3 | TRBD1 | few | TRBV18 | CASSPLTGGFTDTQYF | TGTGCCAGCTCACCGCTGACAGGGGGCTTCACAGATACGCAGTATTTT
TRBJ2-7 | - | - | TRBV6-1 | CASSEGVGGTGVPREQYF | TGTGCCAGCAGTGAAGGGGTCGGGGGGACAGGTGTTCCGCGCGAGCAGTACTTC
TRBJ2-3 | - | few | TRBV6-5 | CASSYSKTTIRTDTQYF | TGTGCCAGCAGTTACTCGAAGACTACCATACGCACAGATACGCAGTATTTT
TRBJ2-5 | TRBD1 | few | TRBV24-1 | CATSKPGTGQETQYF | TGTGCCACCAGCAAGCCCGGGACAGGGCAAGAGACCCAGTACTTC
TRBJ1-2 | TRBD1 | - | TRBV5-1 | CASSLAAGTGGRGYTF | TGCGCCAGCAGCTTGGCGGCAGGGACAGGGGGCAGAGGCTACACCTTC
TRBJ2-5 | TRBD1 | - | TRBV6-2/TRBV6-3 | CASARTGSKTQYF | TGTGCCAGCGCAAGGACAGGGAGCAAGACCCAGTACTTC
TRBJ2-5 | - | many | TRBV15 | CATSSLAGETQYF | TGTGCCACCAGCAGCCTGGCGGGAGAGACCCAGTACTTC
TRBJ2-7 | - | many | TRBV29-1 | CSVTQGLEQYF | TGCAGCGTTACACAGGGTCTCGAGCAGTACTTC
TRBJ1-6 | - | - | TRBV7-2 | CASSLGRVYNSPLHF | TGTGCCAGCAGCTTGGGGAGGGTGTATAATTCACCCCTCCACTTT
TRBJ2-1 | - | - | TRBV28 | CASSSTGQLDEQFF | TGTGCCAGCAGTTCAACCGGACAGCTCGATGAGCAGTTCTTC
TRBJ2-1 | - | - | TRBV5-1 | CASSLLQGGRGNEQFF | TGCGCCAGCAGCTTGTTGCAGGGGGGAAGGGGCAATGAGCAGTTCTTC